The clone carrying this TCR beta chain occurred many times. V was shortened by 2 bases and J by 0 bases, with 8 bases between the two germline ends. The germline V gene encodes CDR1 LGHDT and CDR2 YNNKEL (reference sequence). This CDR3 comprises 14 residues. The data were taken from a study of early T cells in non-severe SARS-CoV-2 infection. One entry per CDR3 protein results from TCRdb running MiXCR on the 5' RACE reads. The sample includes roughly 100,000 distinct CDR3 sequences, around 12% seen only once; the top ten take 6% to 7.5%. This clonotype was sampled from an adult who was a healthcare worker with PCR-confirmed SARS-CoV-2 infection or an uninfected control (not recorded which). V gene TRBV3-1 combines with J gene TRBJ2-7; D perhaps matches TRBD2 (5 bases). The sequencing input was whole blood. CDR3 protein: CASSQLAFSYEQYF. The CDR3, as DNA: TGTGCCAGCAGCCAACTAGCTTTCTCCTACGAGCAGTACTTC.